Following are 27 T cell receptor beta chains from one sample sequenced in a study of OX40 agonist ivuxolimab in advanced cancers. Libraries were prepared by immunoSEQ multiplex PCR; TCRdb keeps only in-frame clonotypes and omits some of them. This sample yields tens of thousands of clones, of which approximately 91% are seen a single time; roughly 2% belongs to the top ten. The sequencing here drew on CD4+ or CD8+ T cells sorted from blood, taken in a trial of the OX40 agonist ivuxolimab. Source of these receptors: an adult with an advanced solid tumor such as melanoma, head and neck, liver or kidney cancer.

As DNA, the CDR3 is TGTGCCAGCAGTTTATTATGGGATACAGGGAGGTCAGGCACAGATACGCAGTATTTT. The encoded protein is CASSLLWDTGRSGTDTQYF. The rearrangement uses TRBV27 and TRBJ2-3, with D possibly being TRBD1 or TRBD2 (6 bases each). This CDR3 is 19 amino acids long. The V gene lost 1 base and the J gene lost 1 base, with 21 bases spanning the gap. Per the germline V gene, CDR1 is MNHEY and CDR2 is SMNVEV (reference sequence).

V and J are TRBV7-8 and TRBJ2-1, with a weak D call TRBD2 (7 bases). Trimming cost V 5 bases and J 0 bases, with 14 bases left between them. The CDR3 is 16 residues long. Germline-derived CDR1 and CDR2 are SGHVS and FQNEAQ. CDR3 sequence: CASSRTGGGSYNEQFF. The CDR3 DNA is TGTGCCAGCAGCCGAACGGGGGGCGGCTCCTACAATGAGCAGTTCTTC.

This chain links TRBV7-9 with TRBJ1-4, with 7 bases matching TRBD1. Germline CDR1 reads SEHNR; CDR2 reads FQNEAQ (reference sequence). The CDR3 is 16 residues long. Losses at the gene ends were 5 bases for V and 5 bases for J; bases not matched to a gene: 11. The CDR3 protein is CASSANGAGGNEKLFF. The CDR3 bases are TGTGCCAGCAGCGCAAACGGGGCAGGGGGGAATGAAAAACTGTTTTTT.

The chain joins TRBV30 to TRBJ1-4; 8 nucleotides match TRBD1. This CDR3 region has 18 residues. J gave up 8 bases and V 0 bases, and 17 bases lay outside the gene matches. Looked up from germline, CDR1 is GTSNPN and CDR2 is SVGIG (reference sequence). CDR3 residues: CAWSVMPRLRTGREKLFF. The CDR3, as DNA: TGTGCCTGGAGTGTAATGCCCCGCTTGAGGACAGGGCGGGAAAAACTGTTTTTT.

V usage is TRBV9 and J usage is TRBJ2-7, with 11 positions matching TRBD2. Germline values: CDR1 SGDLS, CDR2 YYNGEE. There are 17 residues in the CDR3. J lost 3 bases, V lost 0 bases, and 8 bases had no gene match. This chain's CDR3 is CASSVGVAGGVDYEQYF. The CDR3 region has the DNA TGTGCCAGCAGCGTAGGGGTAGCGGGAGGGGTGGACTACGAGCAGTACTTC.

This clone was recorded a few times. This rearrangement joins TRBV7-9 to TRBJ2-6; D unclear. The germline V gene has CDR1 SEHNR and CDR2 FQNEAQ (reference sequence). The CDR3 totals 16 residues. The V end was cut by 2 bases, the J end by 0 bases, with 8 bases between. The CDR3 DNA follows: TGTGCCAGCAGCTTATTTCGAGGCTCTGGGGCCAACGTCCTGACTTTC. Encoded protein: CASSLFRGSGANVLTF. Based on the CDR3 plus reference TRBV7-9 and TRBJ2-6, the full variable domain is DTGVSQNPRHKITKRGQNVTFRCDPISEHNRLYWYRQTLGQGPEFLTYFQNEAQLEKSRLLSDRFSAERPKGSFSTLEIQRTEQGDSAMYLCASSLFRGSGANVLTFGAGSRLTVL.

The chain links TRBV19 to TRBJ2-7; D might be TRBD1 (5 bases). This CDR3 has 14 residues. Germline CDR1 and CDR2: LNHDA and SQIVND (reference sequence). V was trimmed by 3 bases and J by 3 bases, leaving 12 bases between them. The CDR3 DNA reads TGTGCCAGTAGTATCGGCAGGGATAGCTACGAGCAGTACTTC. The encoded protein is CASSIGRDSYEQYF.

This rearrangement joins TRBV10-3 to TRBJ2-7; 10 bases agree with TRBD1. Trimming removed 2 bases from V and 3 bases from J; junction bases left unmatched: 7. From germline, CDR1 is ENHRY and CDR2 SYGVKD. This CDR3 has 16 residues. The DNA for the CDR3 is TGTGCCATCAGTGAGCCGGGACAGGGGCTAGACTACGAGCAGTACTTC. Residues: CAISEPGQGLDYEQYF.

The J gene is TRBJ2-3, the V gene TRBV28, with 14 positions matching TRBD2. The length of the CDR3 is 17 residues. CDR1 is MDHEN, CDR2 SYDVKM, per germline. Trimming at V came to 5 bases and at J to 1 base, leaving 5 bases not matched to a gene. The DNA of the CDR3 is TGTGCCAGCAGTACCGGACTAGCGGGAGGACGCACAGATACGCAGTATTTT. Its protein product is CASSTGLAGGRTDTQYF.

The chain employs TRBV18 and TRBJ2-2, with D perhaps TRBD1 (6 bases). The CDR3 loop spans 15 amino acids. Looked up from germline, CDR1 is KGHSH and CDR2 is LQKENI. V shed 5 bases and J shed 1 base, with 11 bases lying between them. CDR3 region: CASSSQGMNTGELFF. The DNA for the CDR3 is TGTGCCAGCTCATCACAGGGTATGAACACCGGGGAGCTGTTTTTT.

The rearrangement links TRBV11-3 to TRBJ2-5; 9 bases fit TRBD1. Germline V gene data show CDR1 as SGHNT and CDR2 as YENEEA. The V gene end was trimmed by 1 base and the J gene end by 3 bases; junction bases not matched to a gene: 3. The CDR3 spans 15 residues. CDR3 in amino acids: CASSLGQGEEETQYF. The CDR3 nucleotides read TGTGCCAGCAGCTTAGGACAGGGGGAGGAAGAGACCCAGTACTTC.

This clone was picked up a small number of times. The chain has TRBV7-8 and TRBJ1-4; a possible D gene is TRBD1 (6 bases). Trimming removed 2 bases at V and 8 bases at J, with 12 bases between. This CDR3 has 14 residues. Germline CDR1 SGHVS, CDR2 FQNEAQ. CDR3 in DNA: TGTGCCAGCAGCTTACGGGGGCGCGAGGAAAAACTGTTTTTT. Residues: CASSLRGREEKLFF.

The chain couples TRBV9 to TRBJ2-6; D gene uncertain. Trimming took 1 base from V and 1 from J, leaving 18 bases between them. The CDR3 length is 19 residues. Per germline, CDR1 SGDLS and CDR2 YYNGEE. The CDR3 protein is CASSVTLLQWGSGANVLTF. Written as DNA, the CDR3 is TGTGCCAGCAGCGTAACTCTCCTCCAGTGGGGATCTGGGGCCAACGTCCTGACTTTC.

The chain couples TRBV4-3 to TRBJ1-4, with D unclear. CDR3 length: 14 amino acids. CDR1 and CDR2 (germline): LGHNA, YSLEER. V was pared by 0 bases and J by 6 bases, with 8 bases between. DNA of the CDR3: TGCGCCAGCAGCCAAGAACCCTTGGATGAAAAACTGTTTTTT. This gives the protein CASSQEPLDEKLFF.

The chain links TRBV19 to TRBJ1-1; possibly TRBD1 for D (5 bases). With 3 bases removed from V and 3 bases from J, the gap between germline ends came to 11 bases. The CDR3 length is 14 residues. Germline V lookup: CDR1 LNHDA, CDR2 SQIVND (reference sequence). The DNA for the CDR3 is TGTGCCAGTAGTATGGGACCGGGGTACACTGAAGCTTTCTTT. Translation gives CASSMGPGYTEAFF.

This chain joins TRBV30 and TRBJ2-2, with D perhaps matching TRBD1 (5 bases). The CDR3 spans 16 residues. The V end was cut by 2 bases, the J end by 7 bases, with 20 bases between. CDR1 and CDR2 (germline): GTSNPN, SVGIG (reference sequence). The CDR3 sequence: CAWSPGLDFYDGELFF. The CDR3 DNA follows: TGTGCCTGGAGTCCAGGGTTAGACTTTTATGACGGGGAGCTGTTTTTT.

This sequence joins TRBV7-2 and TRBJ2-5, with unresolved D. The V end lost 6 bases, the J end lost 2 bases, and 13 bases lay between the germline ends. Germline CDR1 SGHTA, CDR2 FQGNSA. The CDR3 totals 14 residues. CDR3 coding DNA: TGTGCCAGCAGGCTGGGTCCACGTCAAGAGACCCAGTACTTC. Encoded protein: CASRLGPRQETQYF.

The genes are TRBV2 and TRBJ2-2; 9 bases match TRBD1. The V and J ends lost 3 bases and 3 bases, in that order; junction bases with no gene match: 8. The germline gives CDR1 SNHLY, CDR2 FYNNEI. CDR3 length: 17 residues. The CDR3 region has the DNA TGTGCCAGCAGTGATTGGATTAGGGACAGGGACACCGGGGAGCTGTTTTTT. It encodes CASSDWIRDRDTGELFF.

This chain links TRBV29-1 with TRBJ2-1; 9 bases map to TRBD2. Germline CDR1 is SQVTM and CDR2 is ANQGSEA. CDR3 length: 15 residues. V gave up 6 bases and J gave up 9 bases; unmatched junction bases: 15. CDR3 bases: TGCAGCGTGGCCCTCCTTAGCGGGAGTACTGGTGAGCAGTTCTTC. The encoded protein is CSVALLSGSTGEQFF.

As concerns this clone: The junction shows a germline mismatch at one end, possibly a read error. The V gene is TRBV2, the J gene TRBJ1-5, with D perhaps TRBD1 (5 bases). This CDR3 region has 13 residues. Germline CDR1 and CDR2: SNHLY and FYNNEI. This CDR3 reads CGGGRESFQPQHF. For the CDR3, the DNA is TGCGGGGGGGGTCGGGAGTCTTTTCAGCCCCAGCATTTT. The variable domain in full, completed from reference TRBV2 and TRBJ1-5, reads EPEVTQTPSHQVTQMGQEVILRCVPISNHLYFYWYRQILGQKVEFLVSFYNNEISEKSEIFDDQFSVERPDGSNFTLKIRSTKLEDSAMYFCGGGRESFQPQHFGDGTRLSIL.

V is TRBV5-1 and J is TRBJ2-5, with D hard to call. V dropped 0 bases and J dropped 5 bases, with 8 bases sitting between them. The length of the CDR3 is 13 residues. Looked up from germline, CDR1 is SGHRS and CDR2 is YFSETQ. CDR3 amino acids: CASSLGYMETQYF. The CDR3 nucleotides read TGCGCCAGCAGCTTGGGCTACATGGAGACCCAGTACTTC.

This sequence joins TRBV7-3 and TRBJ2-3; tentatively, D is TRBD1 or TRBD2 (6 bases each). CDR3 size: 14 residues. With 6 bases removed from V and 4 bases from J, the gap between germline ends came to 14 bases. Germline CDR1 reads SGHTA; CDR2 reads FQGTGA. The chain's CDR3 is CASSLVGGPDTQYF. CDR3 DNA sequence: TGTGCCAGCAGTCTAGTTGGGGGGCCAGATACGCAGTATTTT. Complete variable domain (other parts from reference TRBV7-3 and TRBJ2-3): GAGVSQTPSNKVTEKGKYVELRCDPISGHTALYWYRQSLGQGPEFLIYFQGTGAADDSGLPNDRFFAVRPEGSVSTLKIQRTERGDSAVYLCASSLVGGPDTQYFGPGTRLTVL.

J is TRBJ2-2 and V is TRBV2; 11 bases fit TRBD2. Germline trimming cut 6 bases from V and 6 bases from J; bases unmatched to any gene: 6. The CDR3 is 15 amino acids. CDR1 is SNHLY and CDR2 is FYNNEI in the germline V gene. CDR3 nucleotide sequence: TGTGCCAGCAGCCAACTAGCGGGAGTCGCCGGGGAGCTGTTTTTT. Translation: CASSQLAGVAGELFF.

The CDR3 reads CASWGGRLGNQPQHF. DNA for the CDR3: TGTGCCAGCTGGGGGGGGCGCCTCGGCAATCAGCCCCAGCATTTT. The chain employs TRBV19 and TRBJ1-5, with D tentatively TRBD1 (6 bases). V was cut by 9 bases and J by 2 bases, with 17 bases left in between. The CDR3 is 15 residues long. CDR1 is LNHDA, CDR2 SQIVND, per germline (reference sequence).

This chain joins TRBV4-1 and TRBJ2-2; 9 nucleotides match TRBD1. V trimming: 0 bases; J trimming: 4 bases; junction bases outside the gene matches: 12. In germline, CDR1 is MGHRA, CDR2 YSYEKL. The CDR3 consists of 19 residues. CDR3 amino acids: CASSQDQWRTGAVTGELFF. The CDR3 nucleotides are TGCGCCAGCAGCCAAGATCAATGGAGGACAGGGGCGGTCACCGGGGAGCTGTTTTTT.

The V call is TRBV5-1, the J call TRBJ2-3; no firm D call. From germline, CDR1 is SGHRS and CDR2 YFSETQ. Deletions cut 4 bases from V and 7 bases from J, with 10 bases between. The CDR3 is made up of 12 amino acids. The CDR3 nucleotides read TGCGCCAGCAGCCCGCAAGGAAATACGCAGTATTTT. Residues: CASSPQGNTQYF. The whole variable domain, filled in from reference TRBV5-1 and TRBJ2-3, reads KAGVTQTPRYLIKTRGQQVTLSCSPISGHRSVSWYQQTPGQGLQFLFEYFSETQRNKGNFPGRFSGRQFSNSRSEMNVSTLELGDSALYLCASSPQGNTQYFGPGTRLTVL.

The CDR3 is CASSIDRGRHTEAFF. CDR3 bases: TGTGCCAGCTCAATTGACAGGGGTAGACACACTGAAGCTTTCTTT. The V call is TRBV18, the J call TRBJ1-1; 8 bases match TRBD1. The V segment lost 5 bases and the J segment 3 bases; nucleotides outside the gene matches: 8. The V gene's germline CDR1 is KGHSH and CDR2 LQKENI. CDR3 length equals 15 residues.